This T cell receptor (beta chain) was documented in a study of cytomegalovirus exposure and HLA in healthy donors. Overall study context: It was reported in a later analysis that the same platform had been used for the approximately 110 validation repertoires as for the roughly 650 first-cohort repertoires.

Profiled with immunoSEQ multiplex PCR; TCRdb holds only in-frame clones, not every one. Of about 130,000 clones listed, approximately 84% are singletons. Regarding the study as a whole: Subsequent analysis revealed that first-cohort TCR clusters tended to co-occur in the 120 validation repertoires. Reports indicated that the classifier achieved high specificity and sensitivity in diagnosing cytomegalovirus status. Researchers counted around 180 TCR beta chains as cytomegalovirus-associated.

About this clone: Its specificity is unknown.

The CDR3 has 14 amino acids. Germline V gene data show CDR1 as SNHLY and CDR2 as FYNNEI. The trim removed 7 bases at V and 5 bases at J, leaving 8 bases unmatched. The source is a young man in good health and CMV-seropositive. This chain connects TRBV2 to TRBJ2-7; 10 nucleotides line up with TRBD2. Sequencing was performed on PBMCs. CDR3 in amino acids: CASKGSSGSDEQYF. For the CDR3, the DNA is TGTGCCAGCAAAGGGTCTAGCGGGAGCGACGAGCAGTACTTC.